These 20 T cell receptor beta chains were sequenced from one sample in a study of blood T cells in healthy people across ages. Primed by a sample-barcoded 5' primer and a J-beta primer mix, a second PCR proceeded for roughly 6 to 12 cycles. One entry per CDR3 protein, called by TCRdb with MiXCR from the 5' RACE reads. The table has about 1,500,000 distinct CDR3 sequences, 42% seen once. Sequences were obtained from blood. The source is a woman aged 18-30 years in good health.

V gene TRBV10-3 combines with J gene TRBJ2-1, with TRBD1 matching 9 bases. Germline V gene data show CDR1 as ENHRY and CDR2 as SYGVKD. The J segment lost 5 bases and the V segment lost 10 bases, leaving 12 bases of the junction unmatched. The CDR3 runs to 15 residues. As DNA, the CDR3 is TGTGCCACCTGTTTTGGACAGGGGAAAAACAATGAGCAGTTCTTC. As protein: CATCFGQGKNNEQFF.

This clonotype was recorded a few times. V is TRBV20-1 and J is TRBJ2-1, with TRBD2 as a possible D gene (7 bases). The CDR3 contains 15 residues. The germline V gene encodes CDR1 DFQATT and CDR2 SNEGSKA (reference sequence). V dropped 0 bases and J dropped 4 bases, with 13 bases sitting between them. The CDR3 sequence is CSARDRGGAYNEQFF. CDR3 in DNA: TGCAGTGCTAGAGATAGGGGGGGGGCGTACAATGAGCAGTTCTTC.

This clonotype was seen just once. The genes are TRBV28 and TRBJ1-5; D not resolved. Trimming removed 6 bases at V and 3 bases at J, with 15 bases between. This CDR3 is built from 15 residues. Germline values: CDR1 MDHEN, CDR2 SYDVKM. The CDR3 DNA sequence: TGTGCCAGCAGCCCTAAAGACTTCGTCAATCAGCCCCAGCATTTT. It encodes CASSPKDFVNQPQHF. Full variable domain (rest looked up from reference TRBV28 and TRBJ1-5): DVKVTQSSRYLVKRTGEKVFLECVQDMDHENMFWYRQDPGLGLRLIYFSYDVKMKEKGDIPEGYSVSREKKERFSLILESASTNQTSMYLCASSPKDFVNQPQHFGDGTRLSIL.

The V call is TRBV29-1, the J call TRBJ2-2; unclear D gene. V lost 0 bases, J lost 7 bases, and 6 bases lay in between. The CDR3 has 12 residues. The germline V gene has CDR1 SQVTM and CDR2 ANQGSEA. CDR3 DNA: TGCAGCGTTGAAGAGGTGGGCGGGGAGCTGTTTTTT. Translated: CSVEEVGGELFF.

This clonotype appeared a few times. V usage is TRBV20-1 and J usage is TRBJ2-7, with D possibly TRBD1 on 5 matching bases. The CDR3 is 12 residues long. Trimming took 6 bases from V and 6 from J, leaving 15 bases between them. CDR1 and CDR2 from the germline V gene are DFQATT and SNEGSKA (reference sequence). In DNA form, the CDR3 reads TGCAGTGCGACCTTCTTGGGGCCCGAGCAGTACTTC. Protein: CSATFLGPEQYF.

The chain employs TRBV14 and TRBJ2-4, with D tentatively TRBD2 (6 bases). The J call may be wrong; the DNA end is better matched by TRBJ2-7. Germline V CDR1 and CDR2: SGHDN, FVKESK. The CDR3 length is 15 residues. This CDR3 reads CASSQGVGSWYEQYF. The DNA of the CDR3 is TGTGCCAGCAGCCAAGGCGTCGGGAGTTGGTACGAGCAGTACTTC.

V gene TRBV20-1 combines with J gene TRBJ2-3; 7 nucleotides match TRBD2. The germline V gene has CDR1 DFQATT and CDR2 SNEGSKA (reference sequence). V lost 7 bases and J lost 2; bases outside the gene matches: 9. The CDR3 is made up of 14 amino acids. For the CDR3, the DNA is TGCAGTGTTTTCAGCGGGGAGTCCACAGATACGCAGTATTTT. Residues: CSVFSGESTDTQYF.

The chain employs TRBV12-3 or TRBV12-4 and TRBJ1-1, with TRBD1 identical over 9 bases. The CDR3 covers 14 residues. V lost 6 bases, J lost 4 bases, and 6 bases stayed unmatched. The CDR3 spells CASRIQGAGTEAFF. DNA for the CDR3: TGTGCCAGCAGAATACAGGGGGCGGGCACTGAAGCTTTCTTT.

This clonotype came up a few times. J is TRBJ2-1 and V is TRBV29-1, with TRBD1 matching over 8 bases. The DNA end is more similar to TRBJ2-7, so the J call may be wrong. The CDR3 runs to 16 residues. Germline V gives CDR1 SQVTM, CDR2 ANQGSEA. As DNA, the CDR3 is TGCAGCGTTGAGGTAGGACAGGGAAAGAACTACAATGAGCAGTACTTC. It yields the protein CSVEVGQGKNYNEQYF.

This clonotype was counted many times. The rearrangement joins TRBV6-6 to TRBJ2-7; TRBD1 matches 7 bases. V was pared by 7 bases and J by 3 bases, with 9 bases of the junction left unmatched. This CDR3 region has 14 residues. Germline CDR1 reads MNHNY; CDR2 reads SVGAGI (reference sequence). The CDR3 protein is CASKPRQGDYEQYF. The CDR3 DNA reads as TGTGCCAGCAAACCTAGACAGGGCGACTACGAGCAGTACTTC.

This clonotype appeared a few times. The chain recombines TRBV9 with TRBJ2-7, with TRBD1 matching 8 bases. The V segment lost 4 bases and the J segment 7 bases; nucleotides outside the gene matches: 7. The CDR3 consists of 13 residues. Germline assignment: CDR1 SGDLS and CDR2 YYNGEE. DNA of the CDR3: TGTGCCAGCAGCCCAGGGACAGGCTTAGAGCAGTACTTC. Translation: CASSPGTGLEQYF.

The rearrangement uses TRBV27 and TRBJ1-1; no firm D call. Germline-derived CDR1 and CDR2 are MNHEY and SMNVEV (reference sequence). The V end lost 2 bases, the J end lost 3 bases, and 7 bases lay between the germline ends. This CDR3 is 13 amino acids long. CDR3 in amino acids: CASSLAQYTEAFF. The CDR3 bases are TGTGCCAGCAGTTTAGCCCAGTACACTGAAGCTTTCTTT.

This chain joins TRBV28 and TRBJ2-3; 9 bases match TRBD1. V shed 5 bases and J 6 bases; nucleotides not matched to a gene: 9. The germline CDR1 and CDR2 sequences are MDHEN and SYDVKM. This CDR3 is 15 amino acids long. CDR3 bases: TGTGCCAGCAGTCCCGGGACAGGGATCAAGGATACGCAGTATTTT. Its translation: CASSPGTGIKDTQYF.

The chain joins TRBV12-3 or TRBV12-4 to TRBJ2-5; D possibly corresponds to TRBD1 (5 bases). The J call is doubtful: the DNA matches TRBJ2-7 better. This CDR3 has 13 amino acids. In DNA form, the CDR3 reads TGTGCCAGCAGTGCCAGTACAGGCTACGAGCAGTACTTC. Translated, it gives CASSASTGYEQYF.

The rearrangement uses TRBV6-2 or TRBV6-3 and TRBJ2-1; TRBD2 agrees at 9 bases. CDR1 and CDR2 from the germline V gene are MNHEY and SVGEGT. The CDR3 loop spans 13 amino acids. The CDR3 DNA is TGTGCTATAAGCGGGAGGATTTACAATGAGCAGTTCTTC. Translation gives CAISGRIYNEQFF.

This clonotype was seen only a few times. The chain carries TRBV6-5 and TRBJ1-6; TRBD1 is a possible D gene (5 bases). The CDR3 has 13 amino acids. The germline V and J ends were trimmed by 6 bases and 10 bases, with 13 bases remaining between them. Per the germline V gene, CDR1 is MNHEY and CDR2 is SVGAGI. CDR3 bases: TGTGCCAGCAGAGACACCGCAGGGTCACCCCTCCACTTT. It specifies CASRDTAGSPLHF.

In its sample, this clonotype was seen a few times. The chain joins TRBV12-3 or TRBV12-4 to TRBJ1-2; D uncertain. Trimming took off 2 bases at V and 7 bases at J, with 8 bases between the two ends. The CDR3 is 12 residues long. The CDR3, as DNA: TGTGCCAGCAGTTTACGTGCGGGTGGCTACACCTTC. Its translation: CASSLRAGGYTF.

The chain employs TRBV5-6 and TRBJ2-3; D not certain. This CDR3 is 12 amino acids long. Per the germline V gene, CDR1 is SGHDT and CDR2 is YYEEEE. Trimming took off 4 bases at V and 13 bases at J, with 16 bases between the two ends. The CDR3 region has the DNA TGTGCCAGCAGCCCCCAGACTGGCAGAAAGTATTTT. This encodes CASSPQTGRKYF.

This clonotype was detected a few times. The CDR3 coding sequence is TGTGCCAGCAGCTTAGGAGTGACTAGCGCGTCCCTCTACGAGCAGTACTTC. Protein: CASSLGVTSASLYEQYF. V gene TRBV7-2 combines with J gene TRBJ2-5; TRBD2 matches 8 bases. TRBJ2-7 explains the end of the DNA better; the J call may be wrong. CDR1 and CDR2 from the germline V gene are SGHTA and FQGNSA. This CDR3 has 17 amino acids.

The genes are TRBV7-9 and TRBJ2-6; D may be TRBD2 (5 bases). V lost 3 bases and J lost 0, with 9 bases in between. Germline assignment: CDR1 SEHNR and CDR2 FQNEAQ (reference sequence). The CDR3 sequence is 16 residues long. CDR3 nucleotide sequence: TGTGCCAGCAGCTTGCGGGCGGGCTCTGGGGCCAACGTCCTGACTTTC. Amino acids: CASSLRAGSGANVLTF. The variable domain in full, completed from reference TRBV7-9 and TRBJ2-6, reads DTGVSQNPRHKITKRGQNVTFRCDPISEHNRLYWYRQTLGQGPEFLTYFQNEAQLEKSRLLSDRFSAERPKGSFSTLEIQRTEQGDSAMYLCASSLRAGSGANVLTFGAGSRLTVL.